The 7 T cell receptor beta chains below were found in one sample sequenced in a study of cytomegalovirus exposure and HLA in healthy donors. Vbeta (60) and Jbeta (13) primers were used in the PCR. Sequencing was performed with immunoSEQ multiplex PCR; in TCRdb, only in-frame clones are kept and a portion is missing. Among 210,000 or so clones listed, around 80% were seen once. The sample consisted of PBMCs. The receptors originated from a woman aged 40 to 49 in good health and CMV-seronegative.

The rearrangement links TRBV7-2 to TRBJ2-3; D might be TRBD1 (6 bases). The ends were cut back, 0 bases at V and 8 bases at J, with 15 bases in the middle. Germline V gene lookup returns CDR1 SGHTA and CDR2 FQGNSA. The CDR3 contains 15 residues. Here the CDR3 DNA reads TGTGCCAGCAGCTTAGCGACCCAGGGGATAGGTACGCAGTATTTT. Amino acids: CASSLATQGIGTQYF.

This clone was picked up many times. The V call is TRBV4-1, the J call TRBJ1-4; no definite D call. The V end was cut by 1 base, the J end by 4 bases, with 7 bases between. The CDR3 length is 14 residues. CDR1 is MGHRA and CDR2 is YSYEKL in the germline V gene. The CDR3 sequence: CASSQAGYNEKLFF. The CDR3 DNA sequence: TGCGCCAGCAGCCAAGCAGGTTATAATGAAAAACTGTTTTTT.

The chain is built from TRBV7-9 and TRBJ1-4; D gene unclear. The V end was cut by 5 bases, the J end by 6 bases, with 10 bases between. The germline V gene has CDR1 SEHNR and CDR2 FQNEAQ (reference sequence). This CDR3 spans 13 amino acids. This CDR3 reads CASSPRGDEKLFF. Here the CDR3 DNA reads TGTGCCAGCAGCCCACGAGGTGATGAAAAACTGTTTTTT.

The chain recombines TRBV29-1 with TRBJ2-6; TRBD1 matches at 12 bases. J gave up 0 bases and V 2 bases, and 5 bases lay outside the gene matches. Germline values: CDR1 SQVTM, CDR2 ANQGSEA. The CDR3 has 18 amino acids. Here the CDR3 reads CSVELRDRGLSGANVLTF. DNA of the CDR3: TGCAGCGTTGAACTCCGGGACAGGGGGCTCTCTGGGGCCAACGTCCTGACTTTC.

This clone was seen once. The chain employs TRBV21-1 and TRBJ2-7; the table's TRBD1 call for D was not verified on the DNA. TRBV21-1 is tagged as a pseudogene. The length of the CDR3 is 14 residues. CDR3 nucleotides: TGTGCCAGCAGCAAATGGGCTGCTTCCTACGAGCAGTACTTC. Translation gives CASSKWAASYEQYF.

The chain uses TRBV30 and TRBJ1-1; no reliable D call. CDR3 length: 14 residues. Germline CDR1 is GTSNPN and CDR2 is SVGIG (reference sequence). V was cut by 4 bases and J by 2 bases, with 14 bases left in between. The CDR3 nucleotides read TGTGCCTGGAAAGGTTGGACTGATAACACTGAAGCTTTCTTT. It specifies CAWKGWTDNTEAFF.

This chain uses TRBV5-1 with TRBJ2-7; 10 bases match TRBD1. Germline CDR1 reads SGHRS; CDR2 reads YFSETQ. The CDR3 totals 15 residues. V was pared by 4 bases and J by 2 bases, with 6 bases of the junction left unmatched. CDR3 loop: CASSGAGTGAYEQYF. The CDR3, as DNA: TGCGCCAGCAGCGGCGCCGGGACAGGGGCCTACGAGCAGTACTTC.